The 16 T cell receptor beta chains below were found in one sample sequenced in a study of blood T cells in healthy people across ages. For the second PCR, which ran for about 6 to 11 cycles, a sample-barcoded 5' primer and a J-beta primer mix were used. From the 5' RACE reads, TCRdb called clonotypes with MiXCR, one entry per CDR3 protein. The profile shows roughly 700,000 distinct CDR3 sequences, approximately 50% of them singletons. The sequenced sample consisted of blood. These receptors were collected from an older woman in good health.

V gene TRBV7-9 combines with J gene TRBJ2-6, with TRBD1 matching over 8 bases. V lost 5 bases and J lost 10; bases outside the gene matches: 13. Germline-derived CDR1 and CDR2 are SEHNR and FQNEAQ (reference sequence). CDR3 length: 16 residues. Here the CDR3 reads CASSPVRTGSNNVLTF. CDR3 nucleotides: TGTGCCAGCAGCCCGGTCAGGACAGGGTCGAATAACGTCCTGACTTTC.

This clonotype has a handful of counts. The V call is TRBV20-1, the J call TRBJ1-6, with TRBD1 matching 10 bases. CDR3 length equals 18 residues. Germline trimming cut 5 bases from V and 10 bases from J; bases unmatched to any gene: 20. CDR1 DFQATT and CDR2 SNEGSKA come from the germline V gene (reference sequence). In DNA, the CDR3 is TGCAGTGCTTTCCCGCTCGGGACAGGGGTCGGCGGTGGGTCACCCCTCCACTTT. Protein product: CSAFPLGTGVGGGSPLHF.

This chain's CDR3 is CSVLGQGGYTF. CDR3 bases: TGCAGCGTTCTGGGACAAGGTGGCTACACCTTC. The chain carries TRBV29-1 and TRBJ1-2, with D maybe TRBD1 (6 bases). Trimming took off 5 bases at V and 7 bases at J, with 11 bases between the two ends. Germline CDR1 SQVTM, CDR2 ANQGSEA. The CDR3 spans 11 residues.

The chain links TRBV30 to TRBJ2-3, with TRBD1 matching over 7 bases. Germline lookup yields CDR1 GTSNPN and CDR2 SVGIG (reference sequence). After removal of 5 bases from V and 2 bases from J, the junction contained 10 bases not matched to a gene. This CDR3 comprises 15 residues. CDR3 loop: CAWERQTGNTDTQYF. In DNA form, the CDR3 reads TGTGCCTGGGAACGACAGACAGGGAACACAGATACGCAGTATTTT.

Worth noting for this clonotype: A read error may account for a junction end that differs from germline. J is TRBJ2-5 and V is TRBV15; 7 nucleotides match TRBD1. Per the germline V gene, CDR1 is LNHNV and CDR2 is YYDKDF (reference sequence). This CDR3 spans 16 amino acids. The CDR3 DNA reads TGTGTCACCAGCTCCCCGGTAGGACAGGCCCAAGAGACCCAGTACTTC. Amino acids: CVTSSPVGQAQETQYF.

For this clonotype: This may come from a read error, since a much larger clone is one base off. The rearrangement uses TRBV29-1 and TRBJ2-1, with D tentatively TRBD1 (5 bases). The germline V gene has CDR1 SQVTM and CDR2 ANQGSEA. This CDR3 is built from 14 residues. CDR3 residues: CSVKTERSYNERFF. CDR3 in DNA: TGCAGCGTCAAGACAGAGCGCTCCTACAATGAGCGGTTCTTC.

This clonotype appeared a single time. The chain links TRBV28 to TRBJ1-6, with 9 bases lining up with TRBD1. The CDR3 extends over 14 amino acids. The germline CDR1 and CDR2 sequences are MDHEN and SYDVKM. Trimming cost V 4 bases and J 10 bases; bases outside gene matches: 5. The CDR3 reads CASSSQGQGSPLHF. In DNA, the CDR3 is TGTGCCAGCAGTTCTCAGGGACAGGGCTCACCCCTCCACTTT.

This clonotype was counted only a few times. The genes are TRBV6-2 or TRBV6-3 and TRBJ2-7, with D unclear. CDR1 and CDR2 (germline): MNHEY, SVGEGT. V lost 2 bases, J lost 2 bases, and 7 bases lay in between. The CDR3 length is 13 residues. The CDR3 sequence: CASSYHDTYEQYF. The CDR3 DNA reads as TGTGCCAGCAGTTACCACGACACCTACGAGCAGTACTTC.

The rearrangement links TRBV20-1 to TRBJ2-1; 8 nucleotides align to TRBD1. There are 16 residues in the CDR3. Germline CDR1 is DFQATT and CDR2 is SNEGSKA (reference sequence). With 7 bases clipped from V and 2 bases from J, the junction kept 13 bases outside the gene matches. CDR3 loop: CSVPLVGRGPYNEQFF. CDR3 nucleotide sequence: TGCAGTGTCCCCTTGGTGGGCAGGGGGCCCTACAATGAGCAGTTCTTC.

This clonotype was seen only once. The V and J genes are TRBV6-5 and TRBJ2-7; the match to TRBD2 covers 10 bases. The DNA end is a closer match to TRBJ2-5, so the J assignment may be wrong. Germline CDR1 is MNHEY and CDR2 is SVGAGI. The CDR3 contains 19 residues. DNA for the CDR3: TGTGCCAGCAGTTACGAGGCTAGCGGGGGTTTTGGTCTCCGAGAGACCCAGTACTTC. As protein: CASSYEASGGFGLRETQYF.

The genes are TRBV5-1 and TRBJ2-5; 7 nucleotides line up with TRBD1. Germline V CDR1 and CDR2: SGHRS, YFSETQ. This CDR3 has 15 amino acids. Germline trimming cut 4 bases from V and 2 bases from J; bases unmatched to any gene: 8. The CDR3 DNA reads TGCGCCAGCAGCACAAGGGGGCCCAGGCAAGAGACCCAGTACTTC. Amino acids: CASSTRGPRQETQYF.

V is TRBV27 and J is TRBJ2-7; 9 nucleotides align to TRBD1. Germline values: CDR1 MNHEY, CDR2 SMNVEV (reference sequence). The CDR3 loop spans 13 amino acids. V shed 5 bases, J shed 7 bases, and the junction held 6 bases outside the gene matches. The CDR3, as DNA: TGTGCCAGCAGTGGGACAGGGTGGAATGAGCAGTACTTC. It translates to CASSGTGWNEQYF.

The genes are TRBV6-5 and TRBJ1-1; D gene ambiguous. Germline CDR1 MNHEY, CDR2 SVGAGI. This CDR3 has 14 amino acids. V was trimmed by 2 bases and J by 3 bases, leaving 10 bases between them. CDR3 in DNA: TGTGCCAGCAGTTACGCCCCCTCGGACACTGAAGCTTTCTTT. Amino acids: CASSYAPSDTEAFF.

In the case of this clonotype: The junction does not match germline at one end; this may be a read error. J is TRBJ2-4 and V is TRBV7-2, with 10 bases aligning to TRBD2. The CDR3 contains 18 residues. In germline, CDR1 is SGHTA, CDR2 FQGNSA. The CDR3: CACSLRTSGIRGLNGQYF. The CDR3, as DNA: TGTGCCTGCAGCTTAAGGACTAGCGGAATACGTGGGCTCAACGGGCAGTACTTC. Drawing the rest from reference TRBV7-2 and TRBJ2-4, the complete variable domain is GAGVSQSPSNKVTEKGKDVELRCDPISGHTALYWYRQSLGQGLEFLIYFQGNSAPDKSGLPSDRFSAERTGGSVSTLTIQRTQQEDSAVYLCACSLRTSGIRGLNGQYFGAGTRLSVL.

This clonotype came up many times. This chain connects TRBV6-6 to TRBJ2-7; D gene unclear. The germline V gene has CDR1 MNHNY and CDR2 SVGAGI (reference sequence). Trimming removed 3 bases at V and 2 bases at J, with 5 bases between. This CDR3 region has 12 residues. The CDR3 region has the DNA TGTGCCAGCAGTTATGGTCCCTACGAGCAGTACTTC. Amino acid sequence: CASSYGPYEQYF.

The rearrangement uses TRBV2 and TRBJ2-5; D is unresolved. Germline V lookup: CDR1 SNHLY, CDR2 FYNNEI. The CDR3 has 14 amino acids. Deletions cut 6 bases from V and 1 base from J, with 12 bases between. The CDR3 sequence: CASRRTPGQETQYF. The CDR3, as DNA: TGTGCCAGCAGACGAACCCCGGGCCAAGAGACCCAGTACTTC.